A selection of T cell receptor beta chains follows, all from one sample in a study of T cell responses to AZD1222 COVID-19 vaccine. Generated by immunoSEQ multiplex PCR, the TCRdb table keeps only in-frame clones and is missing some. The table has tens of thousands of clones, 85% to 95% seen once; the top ten hold roughly 8%. The sample here was peripheral blood, taken 28 days after the second AZD1222 dose. The receptors stem from an adult who received the AZD1222 COVID-19 vaccine. CDR3s include the opening cysteine and the closing phenylalanine or tryptophan. Fields, in order: CDR3 DNA, CDR3 protein, V gene, clone size, J gene, D gene. The D gene is left open where the match is weak. Part of the rows lack a size; the others show once, few, many or a class for expanded clones.

DNA: TGTGCCAGCAGCTTAGATTGGGGACAGGGCTATGGCTACACCTTC; CDR3: CASSLDWGQGYGYTF; V: TRBV11-2; size: NA; J: TRBJ1-2; D: TRBD1
DNA: TGTGCCAGCAGACGGCAGTCGAACACCGGGGAGCTGTTTTTT; CDR3: CASRRQSNTGELFF; V: TRBV6-5; size: NA; J: TRBJ2-2; D: NA
DNA: TGTGCCAGCAGTGAGCCCGGGACTAGCGGGAATGAGCAGTTCTTC; CDR3: CASSEPGTSGNEQFF; V: TRBV6-1; size: NA; J: TRBJ2-1; D: TRBD2
DNA: TGTGCCAGTAACCCGGGACCCCCAGGTACCGGGGAGCTGTTTTTT; CDR3: CASNPGPPGTGELFF; V: TRBV19; size: NA; J: TRBJ2-2; D: NA
DNA: TGTGCCAGCTCACCCGCGCCTACTAGCCCATACGAGCAGTACTTC; CDR3: CASSPAPTSPYEQYF; V: TRBV19; size: once; J: TRBJ2-7; D: NA
DNA: TGTGCCAGCAGCCCTGTTGCGAGCGGGAGGGGGGGTTGGTACGAGCAGTACTTC; CDR3: CASSPVASGRGGWYEQYF; V: TRBV21-1; size: NA; J: TRBJ2-7; D: NA
DNA: TGTGCCAGCAGCTCCGACCGCCAAGAGACCCAGTACTTC; CDR3: CASSSDRQETQYF; V: TRBV7-7; size: NA; J: TRBJ2-5; D: NA
DNA: TGTGCCAGCAGTTTTCTGTACAATGAGCAGTTCTTC; CDR3: CASSFLYNEQFF; V: TRBV27; size: once; J: TRBJ2-1; D: NA
DNA: TGTGCCACCAGCCTATACTCGGAGCAGTTCTTC; CDR3: CATSLYSEQFF; V: TRBV24-1; size: NA; J: TRBJ2-1; D: NA
DNA: TGTGCCTGGAGTGAAAGGACAAATCAGCCCCAGCATTTT; CDR3: CAWSERTNQPQHF; V: TRBV30; size: NA; J: TRBJ1-5; D: NA
DNA: TGTGCCAGTAGTATGGAGGGACAGGGGTATTACAATGAGCAGTTCTTC; CDR3: CASSMEGQGYYNEQFF; V: TRBV19; size: NA; J: TRBJ2-1; D: TRBD1
DNA: TGTGCCAGCAGCCCCACTAGCGGGAGGTGGGAGACCCAGTACTTC; CDR3: CASSPTSGRWETQYF; V: TRBV7-2; size: NA; J: TRBJ2-5; D: TRBD2
DNA: TGTGCCAGCAACCGTTACAGGGGCGAAGCAGATACGCAGTATTTT; CDR3: CASNRYRGEADTQYF; V: TRBV7-8; size: NA; J: TRBJ2-3; D: TRBD1
DNA: TGTGCCAGCAGACTAGCGCGCTACAATGAGCAGTTCTTC; CDR3: CASRLARYNEQFF; V: TRBV11-2; size: NA; J: TRBJ2-1; D: TRBD2
DNA: TGTGCCAGCAGCCCCACGGGGGCAGGTCCTCAAGAGACCCAGTACTTC; CDR3: CASSPTGAGPQETQYF; V: TRBV28; size: NA; J: TRBJ2-5; D: NA
DNA: TGTGCCAGCAGCTTTGCGTCTTATAATTCACCCCTCCACTTT; CDR3: CASSFASYNSPLHF; V: TRBV7-9; size: NA; J: TRBJ1-6; D: NA
DNA: TGTGCCTGGAGTGTGGCGGGGGGATACGAGCAGTACTTC; CDR3: CAWSVAGGYEQYF; V: TRBV30; size: NA; J: TRBJ2-7; D: TRBD2
DNA: TGTGCCAGCAGTTTGACAGGGGGCGTACAGTCACCCCTCCACTTT; CDR3: CASSLTGGVQSPLHF; V: TRBV28; size: once; J: TRBJ1-6; D: TRBD1
DNA: TGTGCCAGCAGTGACTCGATTTGGGGCCTAAATGAGCAGTTCTTC; CDR3: CASSDSIWGLNEQFF; V: TRBV6-4; size: NA; J: TRBJ2-1; D: NA
DNA: TGTGCCAGCAGGCGGACAGGGATGGCAAAACTGTTTTTT; CDR3: CASRRTGMAKLFF; V: TRBV28; size: NA; J: TRBJ1-4; D: TRBD1
DNA: TGTGCCAGCACAACTAGCGGGAGAAAAATCTACGAGCAGTACTTC; CDR3: CASTTSGRKIYEQYF; V: TRBV2; size: NA; J: TRBJ2-7; D: TRBD2
DNA: TGCGCCAGCAGCTTGTCGGTATCAGGCCACACCGGGGAGCTGTTTTTT; CDR3: CASSLSVSGHTGELFF; V: TRBV5-1; size: NA; J: TRBJ2-2; D: NA
DNA: TGTGCCAGCAGTGAATCACGGCGGGAGGAACAAGAGACCCAGTACTTC; CDR3: CASSESRREEQETQYF; V: TRBV6-1; size: NA; J: TRBJ2-5; D: TRBD2
DNA: TGTGCCAGCAGCCCCACAGGGATAGGGGCCAACGTCCTGACTTTC; CDR3: CASSPTGIGANVLTF; V: TRBV7-9; size: NA; J: TRBJ2-6; D: NA
DNA: TGTGCCAGCAGCTTGGGGGGACAGGATGCTGGAAACACCATATATTTT; CDR3: CASSLGGQDAGNTIYF; V: TRBV5-5; size: NA; J: TRBJ1-3; D: TRBD1